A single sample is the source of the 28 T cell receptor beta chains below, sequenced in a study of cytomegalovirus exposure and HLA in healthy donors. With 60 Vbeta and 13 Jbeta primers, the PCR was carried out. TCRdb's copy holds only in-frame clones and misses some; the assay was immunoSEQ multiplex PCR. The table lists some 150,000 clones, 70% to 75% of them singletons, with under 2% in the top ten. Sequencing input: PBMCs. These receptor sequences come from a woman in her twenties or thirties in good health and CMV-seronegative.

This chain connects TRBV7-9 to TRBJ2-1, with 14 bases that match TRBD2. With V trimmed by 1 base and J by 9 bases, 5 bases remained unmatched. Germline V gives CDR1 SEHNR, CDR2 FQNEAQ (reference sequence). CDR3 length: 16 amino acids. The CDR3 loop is CASSLVAGLAGVEQFF. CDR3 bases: TGTGCCAGCAGCTTAGTAGCGGGACTAGCGGGAGTTGAGCAGTTCTTC.

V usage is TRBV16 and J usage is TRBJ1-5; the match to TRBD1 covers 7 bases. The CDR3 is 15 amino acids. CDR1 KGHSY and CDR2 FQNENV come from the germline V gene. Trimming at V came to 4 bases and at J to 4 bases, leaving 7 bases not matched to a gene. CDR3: CASSRNTGANQPQHF. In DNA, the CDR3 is TGTGCCAGCAGCCGGAATACAGGGGCAAATCAGCCCCAGCATTTT.

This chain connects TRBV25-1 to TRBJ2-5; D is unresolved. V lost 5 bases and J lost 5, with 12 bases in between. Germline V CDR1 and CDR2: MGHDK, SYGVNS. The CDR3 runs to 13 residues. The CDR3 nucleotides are TGTGCCAGCAGTAAACAGAATCCGGAGACCCAGTACTTC. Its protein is CASSKQNPETQYF.

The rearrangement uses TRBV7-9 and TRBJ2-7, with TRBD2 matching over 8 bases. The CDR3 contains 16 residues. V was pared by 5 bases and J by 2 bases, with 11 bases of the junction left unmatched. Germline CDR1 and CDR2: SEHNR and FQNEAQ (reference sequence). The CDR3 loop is CASSVNSGEEPYEQYF. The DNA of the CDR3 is TGTGCCAGCAGCGTTAATAGCGGGGAAGAACCCTACGAGCAGTACTTC.

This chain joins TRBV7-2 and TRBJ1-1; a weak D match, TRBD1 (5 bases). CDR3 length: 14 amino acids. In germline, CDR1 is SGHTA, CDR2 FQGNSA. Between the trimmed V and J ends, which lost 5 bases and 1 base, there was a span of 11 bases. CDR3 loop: CASSNPQANTEAFF. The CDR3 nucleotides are TGTGCCAGCAGCAACCCACAGGCGAACACTGAAGCTTTCTTT.

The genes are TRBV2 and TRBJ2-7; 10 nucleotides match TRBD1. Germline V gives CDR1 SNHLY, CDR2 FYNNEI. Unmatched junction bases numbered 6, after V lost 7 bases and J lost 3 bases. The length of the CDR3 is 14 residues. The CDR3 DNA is TGTGCCAGCAATGAGGGGACAGGGGACTACGAGCAGTACGTC. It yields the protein CASNEGTGDYEQYV.

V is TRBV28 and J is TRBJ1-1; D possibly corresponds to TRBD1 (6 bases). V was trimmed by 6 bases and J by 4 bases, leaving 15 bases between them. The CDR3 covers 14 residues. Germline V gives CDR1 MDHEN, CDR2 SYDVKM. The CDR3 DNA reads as TGTGCCAGCAGCCCCCCAGGGGCCGGCACTGAAGCTTTCTTT. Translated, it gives CASSPPGAGTEAFF.

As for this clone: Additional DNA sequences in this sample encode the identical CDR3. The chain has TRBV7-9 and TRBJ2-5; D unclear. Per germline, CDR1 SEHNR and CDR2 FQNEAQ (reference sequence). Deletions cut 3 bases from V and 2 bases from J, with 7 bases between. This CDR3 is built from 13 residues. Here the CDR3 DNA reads TGTGCCAGCAGCTTGCCCCTACAAGAGACCCAGTACTTC. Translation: CASSLPLQETQYF.

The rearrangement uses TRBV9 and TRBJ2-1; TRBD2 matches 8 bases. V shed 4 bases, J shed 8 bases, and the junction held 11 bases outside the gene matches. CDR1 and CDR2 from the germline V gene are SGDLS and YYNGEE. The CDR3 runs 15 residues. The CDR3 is CASSLLAGPYDEQFF. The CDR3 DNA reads TGTGCCAGCAGCCTCTTAGCGGGGCCGTACGATGAGCAGTTCTTC.

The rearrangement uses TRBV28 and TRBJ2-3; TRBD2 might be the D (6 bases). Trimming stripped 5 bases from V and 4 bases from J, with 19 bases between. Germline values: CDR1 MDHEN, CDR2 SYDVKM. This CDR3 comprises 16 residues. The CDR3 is CASSSSRTGVPDTQYF. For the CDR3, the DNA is TGTGCCAGCAGTAGCTCTAGAACGGGAGTCCCAGATACGCAGTATTTT.

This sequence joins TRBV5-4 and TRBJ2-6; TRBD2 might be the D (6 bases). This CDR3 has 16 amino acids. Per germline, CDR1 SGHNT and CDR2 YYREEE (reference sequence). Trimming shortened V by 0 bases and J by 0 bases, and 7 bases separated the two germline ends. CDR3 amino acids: CASSLGGVSGANVLTF. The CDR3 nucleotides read TGTGCCAGCAGCTTGGGGGGGGTCTCTGGGGCCAACGTCCTGACTTTC.

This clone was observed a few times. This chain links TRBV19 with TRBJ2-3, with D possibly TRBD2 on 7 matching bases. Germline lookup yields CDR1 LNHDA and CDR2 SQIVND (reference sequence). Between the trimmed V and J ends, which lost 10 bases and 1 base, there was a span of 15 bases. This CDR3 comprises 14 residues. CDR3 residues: CATDPGGGTDTQYF. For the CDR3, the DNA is TGTGCCACGGACCCGGGGGGCGGCACAGATACGCAGTATTTT.

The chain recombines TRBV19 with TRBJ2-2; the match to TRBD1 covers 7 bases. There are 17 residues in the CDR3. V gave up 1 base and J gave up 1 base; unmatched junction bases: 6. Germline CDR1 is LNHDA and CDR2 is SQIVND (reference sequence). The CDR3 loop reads CASSIVGRGRNTGELFF. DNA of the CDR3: TGTGCCAGTAGTATAGTAGGCAGGGGGAGGAACACCGGGGAGCTGTTTTTT.

The CDR3 DNA reads as TGTGCCATCAAGGCGCGGGACCAATCCTACGAGCAGTACTTC. Protein: CAIKARDQSYEQYF. V and J are TRBV10-3 and TRBJ2-7, with D tentatively TRBD2 (6 bases). The CDR3 length is 14 residues. CDR1 is ENHRY and CDR2 is SYGVKD in the germline V gene. V was cut by 7 bases and J by 1 base, with 14 bases left in between.

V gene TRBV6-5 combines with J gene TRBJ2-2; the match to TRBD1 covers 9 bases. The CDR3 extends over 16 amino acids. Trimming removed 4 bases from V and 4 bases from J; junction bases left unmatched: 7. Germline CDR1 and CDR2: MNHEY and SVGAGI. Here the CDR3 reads CASSLGQGLATGELFF. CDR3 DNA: TGTGCCAGCAGTTTGGGACAGGGTTTAGCCACCGGGGAGCTGTTTTTT.

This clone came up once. CDR3 nucleotide sequence: TGCGCCAGCAGTGAGACTACCCAGAGCTCCTACAATGAGCAGTTCTTC. Translating gives CASSETTQSSYNEQFF. This chain uses TRBV10-1 with TRBJ2-1; D not certain. V shed 2 bases and J shed 0 bases, with 11 bases lying between them. Germline lookup yields CDR1 WNHNN and CDR2 SYGVQD (reference sequence). The CDR3 contains 16 residues.

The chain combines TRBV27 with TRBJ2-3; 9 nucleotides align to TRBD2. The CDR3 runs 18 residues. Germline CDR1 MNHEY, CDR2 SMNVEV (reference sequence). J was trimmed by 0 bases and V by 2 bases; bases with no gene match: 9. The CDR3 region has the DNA TGTGCCAGCAGTTTAGGGCGTCTAGCGGGACTAAGCACAGATACGCAGTATTTT. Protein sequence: CASSLGRLAGLSTDTQYF.

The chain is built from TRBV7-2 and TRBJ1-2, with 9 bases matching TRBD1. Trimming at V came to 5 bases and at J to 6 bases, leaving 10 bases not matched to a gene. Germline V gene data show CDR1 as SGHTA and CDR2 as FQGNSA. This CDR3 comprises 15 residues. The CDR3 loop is CASSTLQGAWDGYTF. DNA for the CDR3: TGTGCCAGCAGCACTCTACAGGGGGCTTGGGATGGCTACACCTTC. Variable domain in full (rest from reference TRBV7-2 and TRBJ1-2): GAGVSQSPSNKVTEKGKDVELRCDPISGHTALYWYRQSLGQGLEFLIYFQGNSAPDKSGLPSDRFSAERTGGSVSTLTIQRTQQEDSAVYLCASSTLQGAWDGYTFGSGTRLTVV.

The CDR3 loop is CASSLKGATEAFF. In nucleotides, the CDR3 is TGTGCCAGCAGCTTGAAGGGAGCCACTGAAGCTTTCTTT. The chain joins TRBV5-4 to TRBJ1-1; no clear D gene. Germline V lookup: CDR1 SGHNT, CDR2 YYREEE (reference sequence). Trimming removed 1 base from V and 4 bases from J, with 8 bases in between. This CDR3 has 13 residues.

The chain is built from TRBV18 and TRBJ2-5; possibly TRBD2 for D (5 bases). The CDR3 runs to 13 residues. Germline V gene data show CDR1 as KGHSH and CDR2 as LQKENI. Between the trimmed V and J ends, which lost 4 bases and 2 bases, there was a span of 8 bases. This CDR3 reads CASSLALQETQYF. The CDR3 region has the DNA TGTGCCAGCTCACTAGCGTTGCAAGAGACCCAGTACTTC.

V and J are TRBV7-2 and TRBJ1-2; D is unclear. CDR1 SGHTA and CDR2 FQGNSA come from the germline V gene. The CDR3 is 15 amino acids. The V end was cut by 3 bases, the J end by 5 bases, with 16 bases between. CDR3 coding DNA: TGTGCCAGCAGCTTTAATCCTGAGGGAAATTATGGCTACACCTTC. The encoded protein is CASSFNPEGNYGYTF.

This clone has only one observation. The CDR3 coding sequence is TGTGCCAGCAGTTTGGGCGGGGGCGACGAGCAGTACTTC. The encoded protein is CASSLGGGDEQYF. V gene TRBV6-5 combines with J gene TRBJ2-7, with D maybe TRBD2 (7 bases). CDR3 length equals 13 residues. Germline lookup yields CDR1 MNHEY and CDR2 SVGAGI. The germline V and J ends were trimmed by 4 bases and 5 bases, with 12 bases remaining between them.

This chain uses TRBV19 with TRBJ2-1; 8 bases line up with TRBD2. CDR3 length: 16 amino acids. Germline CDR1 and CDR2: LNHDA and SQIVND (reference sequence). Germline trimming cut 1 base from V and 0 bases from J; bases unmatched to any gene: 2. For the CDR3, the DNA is TGTGCCAGTAGTATAGCGGGAGGGAGCTCCTACAATGAGCAGTTCTTC. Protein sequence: CASSIAGGSSYNEQFF.

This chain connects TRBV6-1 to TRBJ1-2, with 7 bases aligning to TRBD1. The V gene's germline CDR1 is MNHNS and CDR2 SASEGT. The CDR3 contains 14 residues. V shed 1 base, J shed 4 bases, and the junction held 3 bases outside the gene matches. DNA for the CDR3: TGTGCCAGCAGTGAAGTGGGGACAGTCTATGGCTACACCTTC. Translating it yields CASSEVGTVYGYTF.

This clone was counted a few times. CDR3 loop: CASSLGGMNTEAFF. The CDR3 coding sequence is TGTGCCAGCAGCCTTGGCGGGATGAACACTGAAGCTTTCTTT. V and J are TRBV28 and TRBJ1-1; D is undetermined. The V gene lost 6 bases and the J gene lost 0 bases, with 11 bases spanning the gap. The length of the CDR3 is 14 residues. Germline V gene data show CDR1 as MDHEN and CDR2 as SYDVKM.

The CDR3 protein is CASSEADNSPLHF. The CDR3 DNA reads as TGTGCCAGTAGTGAGGCAGATAATTCACCCCTCCACTTT. The J gene is TRBJ1-6, the V gene TRBV19; D gene uncertain. The CDR3 spans 13 residues. V was shortened by 5 bases and J by 5 bases, with 7 bases between the two germline ends. The germline V gene encodes CDR1 LNHDA and CDR2 SQIVND (reference sequence).

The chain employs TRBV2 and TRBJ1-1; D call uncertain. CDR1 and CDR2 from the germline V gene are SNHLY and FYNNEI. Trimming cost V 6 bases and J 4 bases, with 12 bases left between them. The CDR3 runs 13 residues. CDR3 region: CASRLEGVTEAFF. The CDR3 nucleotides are TGTGCCAGCAGACTGGAGGGTGTCACTGAAGCTTTCTTT.

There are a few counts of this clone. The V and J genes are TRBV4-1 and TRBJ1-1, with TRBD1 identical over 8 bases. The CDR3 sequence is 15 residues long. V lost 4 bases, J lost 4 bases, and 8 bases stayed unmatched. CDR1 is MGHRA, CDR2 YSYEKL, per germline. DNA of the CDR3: TGCGCCAGCAGCCCCCCCAGGGGGCTCGGCACTGAAGCTTTCTTT. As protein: CASSPPRGLGTEAFF.